These 31 T cell receptor beta chains originate from one sample sequenced in a study of radiotherapy plus CTLA-4 blockade in lung cancer. TCRdb keeps only in-frame clones here, not all; method: immunoSEQ multiplex PCR. The data hold about 88,000 clones, with roughly 70% observed a single time. The specimen was peripheral blood, collected from a patient treated with radiotherapy plus ipilimumab. The receptors derive from a human donor with non-small cell lung cancer that progressed on radiotherapy plus ipilimumab.

This chain connects TRBV6-1 to TRBJ2-3, with TRBD2 identical over 8 bases. The CDR3 consists of 15 residues. Germline CDR1 is MNHNS and CDR2 is SASEGT. With 5 bases clipped from V and 6 bases from J, the junction kept 10 bases outside the gene matches. CDR3 region: CASSPGGPGLDTQYF. The CDR3 bases are TGTGCCAGCAGTCCGGGGGGGCCGGGATTGGATACGCAGTATTTT.

This chain uses TRBV19 with TRBJ1-1, with a tentative D call TRBD1 (5 bases). Germline CDR1 LNHDA, CDR2 SQIVND (reference sequence). Trimming pared 5 bases from V and 1 base from J, leaving 17 bases between. The CDR3 is 16 residues long. The CDR3, as DNA: TGTGCCAGTAGTGTTTTACAGGACCTATCGAACACTGAAGCTTTCTTT. This encodes CASSVLQDLSNTEAFF.

The genes are TRBV30 and TRBJ2-2; weak D call: TRBD2 (6 bases). V lost 3 bases and J lost 14, with 13 bases in between. In germline, CDR1 is GTSNPN, CDR2 SVGIG (reference sequence). The CDR3 runs 11 residues. The CDR3 is CAWSPGTPLFF. CDR3 nucleotide sequence: TGTGCCTGGAGCCCTGGGACTCCTCTGTTTTTT.

The chain links TRBV6-1 to TRBJ2-3; D is unresolved. Trimming stripped 7 bases from V and 0 bases from J, with 14 bases between. CDR1 and CDR2 from the germline V gene are MNHNS and SASEGT. The CDR3 spans 15 residues. The CDR3 loop reads CASTQVRLSTDTQYF. The CDR3 nucleotides are TGTGCCAGCACTCAGGTCCGCCTCAGCACAGATACGCAGTATTTT.

This clone was found a few times. This chain joins TRBV27 and TRBJ1-5, with D unresolved. The germline V and J ends were trimmed by 4 bases and 9 bases, with 19 bases remaining between them. This CDR3 contains 15 residues. Germline V gives CDR1 MNHEY, CDR2 SMNVEV (reference sequence). CDR3 DNA sequence: TGTGCCAGCAGTTCGTCCATTTTCGGTTATCGGCCCCAGCATTTT. This encodes CASSSSIFGYRPQHF.

A few counts support this clone. The chain uses TRBV6-5 and TRBJ1-1; D call uncertain. The germline gives CDR1 MNHEY, CDR2 SVGAGI. The CDR3 extends over 11 amino acids. V was shortened by 6 bases and J by 11 bases, with 13 bases between the two germline ends. The CDR3 DNA sequence: TGTGCCAGCAGGAGCGCCCCGGTGGCTTTCTTT. Translated: CASRSAPVAFF.

The chain employs TRBV5-1 and TRBJ2-7; D might be TRBD2 (6 bases). This CDR3 contains 13 residues. Trimming cost V 2 bases and J 4 bases, with 10 bases left between them. Germline V CDR1 and CDR2: SGHRS, YFSETQ. DNA for the CDR3: TGCGCCAGCAGCTTCGGTCGGGGGTACGAGCAGTACTTC. Its protein product is CASSFGRGYEQYF.

J is TRBJ1-5 and V is TRBV5-6; tentatively, D is TRBD1 (6 bases). Per the germline V gene, CDR1 is SGHDT and CDR2 is YYEEEE. The CDR3 covers 16 residues. V lost 0 bases and J 8 bases, leaving 18 bases between the germline ends. Here the CDR3 DNA reads TGTGCCAGCAGCTTGGGTCCCACAGGGACCGGGGAGCCCCAGCATTTT. Its translation: CASSLGPTGTGEPQHF.

The chain is built from TRBV7-3 and TRBJ1-1, with no clear D. The V gene lost 4 bases and the J gene lost 4 bases, with 10 bases spanning the gap. The CDR3 is 13 amino acids. Germline V gene sequence: CDR1 SGHTA, CDR2 FQGTGA. The CDR3 sequence: CASSYYEGTEAFF. CDR3 DNA sequence: TGTGCCAGCAGCTATTATGAGGGCACTGAAGCTTTCTTT.

The gene calls are TRBV6-5 and TRBJ2-6; 8 bases align to TRBD1. This CDR3 is 14 amino acids long. Germline-derived CDR1 and CDR2 are MNHEY and SVGAGI. With V trimmed by 8 bases and J by 6 bases, 6 bases remained unmatched. The chain's CDR3 is CASGDRFTANVLTF. CDR3 in DNA: TGTGCCAGCGGGGACAGGTTCACGGCCAACGTCCTGACTTTC.

This chain links TRBV5-1 with TRBJ1-2; tentatively, D is TRBD1 (6 bases). This CDR3 is 16 amino acids long. V lost 4 bases and J 0 bases, leaving 16 bases between the germline ends. The germline CDR1 and CDR2 sequences are SGHRS and YFSETQ. CDR3 DNA: TGCGCCAGCAGCCCGGGAGGGGGTGAAGCTAACTATGGCTACACCTTC. This sequence encodes CASSPGGGEANYGYTF.

The chain joins TRBV2 to TRBJ2-7, with 7 nucleotides matching TRBD1. The CDR3 is 15 amino acids. V dropped 1 base and J dropped 0; count of bases not matched to a gene: 3. Germline V gene data show CDR1 as SNHLY and CDR2 as FYNNEI. The CDR3 coding sequence is TGTGCCAGCAGTGAAGGCCCAGGGGGCTCCTACGAGCAGTACTTC. Translation: CASSEGPGGSYEQYF.

This clone was recorded once. The CDR3 DNA reads as TGTGCCAGCAGCTACCAGGGGAAAGAGACCCAGTACTTC. Translation: CASSYQGKETQYF. This chain joins TRBV7-9 and TRBJ2-5; possibly TRBD1 for D (6 bases). Germline lookup yields CDR1 SEHNR and CDR2 FQNEAQ (reference sequence). With 4 bases removed from V and 3 bases from J, the gap between germline ends came to 9 bases. The CDR3 consists of 13 residues.

The chain joins TRBV5-1 to TRBJ2-5; 8 positions agree with TRBD1. V shed 0 bases, J shed 5 bases, and the junction held 3 bases outside the gene matches. Germline values: CDR1 SGHRS, CDR2 YFSETQ. The CDR3 is made up of 14 amino acids. This CDR3 reads CASSLAGGSETQYF. The DNA of the CDR3 is TGCGCCAGCAGCTTGGCAGGGGGCTCCGAGACCCAGTACTTC.

The V call is TRBV7-9, the J call TRBJ2-7, with 7 nucleotides matching TRBD2. Trimming took 7 bases from V and 6 from J; bases not matched to a gene: 12. The CDR3 totals 14 residues. Per the germline V gene, CDR1 is SEHNR and CDR2 is FQNEAQ (reference sequence). CDR3 sequence reads: CASTLAGVVGEQYF. The CDR3, as DNA: TGTGCCAGCACTCTGGCGGGGGTTGTTGGCGAGCAGTACTTC.

The rearrangement links TRBV19 to TRBJ1-5; D not resolved. Germline lookup yields CDR1 LNHDA and CDR2 SQIVND (reference sequence). The CDR3 has 15 amino acids. Deletions cut 5 bases from V and 1 base from J, with 12 bases between. This CDR3 reads CASSPQEMSNQPQHF. CDR3 DNA: TGTGCCAGTAGTCCTCAGGAGATGAGCAATCAGCCCCAGCATTTT.

This clone was counted ten times or more. The chain carries TRBV9 and TRBJ2-1; 9 bases fit TRBD1. Germline V gene data show CDR1 as SGDLS and CDR2 as YYNGEE. Trimming at V came to 5 bases and at J to 9 bases, leaving 9 bases not matched to a gene. The CDR3 spans 14 residues. CDR3 nucleotide sequence: TGTGCCAGCAGTGCCGGGACAGGGAGAACTGAGCAGTTCTTC. Its protein is CASSAGTGRTEQFF. Using reference TRBV9 and TRBJ2-1 for the parts outside the CDR3, the full variable domain is DSGVTQTPKHLITATGQRVTLRCSPRSGDLSVYWYQQSLDQGLQFLIQYYNGEERAKGNILERFSAQQFPDLHSELNLSSLELGDSALYFCASSAGTGRTEQFFGPGTRLTVL.

V gene TRBV5-4 combines with J gene TRBJ1-3; 7 nucleotides match TRBD1. Germline values: CDR1 SGHNT, CDR2 YYREEE (reference sequence). The CDR3 sequence is 16 residues long. V dropped 4 bases and J dropped 0; count of bases not matched to a gene: 7. CDR3 region: CASSPGTVYSGNTIYF. The CDR3 DNA follows: TGTGCCAGCAGCCCCGGGACAGTGTACTCTGGAAACACCATATATTTT.

The rearrangement links TRBV9 to TRBJ2-7; D is undetermined. Deletions cut 0 bases from V and 6 bases from J, with 13 bases between. From germline, CDR1 is SGDLS and CDR2 YYNGEE. This CDR3 has 14 residues. The CDR3 reads CASSVGSRLAEQYF. CDR3 coding DNA: TGTGCCAGCAGCGTAGGAAGTAGGCTGGCCGAGCAGTACTTC.

The chain has TRBV27 and TRBJ1-4; D call uncertain. The CDR3 has 12 amino acids. The germline V gene has CDR1 MNHEY and CDR2 SMNVEV (reference sequence). Trimming removed 6 bases from V and 11 bases from J, with 13 bases in between. The CDR3 reads CASSPRDGKLFF. The CDR3, as DNA: TGTGCCAGCAGCCCTCGGGATGGGAAACTGTTTTTT.

Written as DNA, the CDR3 is TGTGCCAGTTCGAGACTAGCAGAGACAGATACGCAGTATTTT. Amino acid sequence: CASSRLAETDTQYF. V usage is TRBV27 and J usage is TRBJ2-3, with 7 bases aligning to TRBD2. CDR3 length: 14 amino acids. Germline CDR1 reads MNHEY; CDR2 reads SMNVEV (reference sequence). J gave up 3 bases and V 9 bases, and 9 bases lay outside the gene matches.

V is TRBV7-9 and J is TRBJ2-7, with 7 bases lining up with TRBD2. Germline-derived CDR1 and CDR2 are SEHNR and FQNEAQ (reference sequence). The CDR3 is made up of 13 amino acids. With 5 bases clipped from V and 6 bases from J, the junction kept 7 bases outside the gene matches. The CDR3 region has the DNA TGTGCCAGCAGCCCTAGCGGTAGCATCGAGCAGTACTTC. Translation: CASSPSGSIEQYF. Filled out from reference TRBV7-9 and TRBJ2-7, the complete variable domain reads DTGVSQNPRHKITKRGQNVTFRCDPISEHNRLYWYRQTLGQGPEFLTYFQNEAQLEKSRLLSDRFSAERPKGSFSTLEIQRTEQGDSAMYLCASSPSGSIEQYFGPGTRLTVT.

This sequence joins TRBV11-2 and TRBJ2-7, with a possible D match to TRBD2 (5 bases). There are 15 residues in the CDR3. Germline CDR1 reads SGHAT; CDR2 reads FQNNGV. Trimming removed 1 base at V and 2 bases at J, with 12 bases between. In DNA form, the CDR3 reads TGTGCCAGCAGCTTAGCAGGCCGGGGAACCTACGAGCAGTACTTC. It translates to CASSLAGRGTYEQYF.

J is TRBJ2-2 and V is TRBV18, with no clear D. Germline V gene sequence: CDR1 KGHSH, CDR2 LQKENI. This CDR3 is 16 amino acids long. V lost 5 bases to trimming and J lost 0 bases, with 13 bases between them. In nucleotides, the CDR3 is TGTGCCAGCTCATTCACACAGACCACGAACACCGGGGAGCTGTTTTTT. Amino acid sequence: CASSFTQTTNTGELFF.

The table lists this clone with a few counts. V is TRBV28 and J is TRBJ2-3, with no clear D. The CDR3 loop spans 14 amino acids. Trimming took off 7 bases at V and 0 bases at J, with 11 bases between the two ends. The germline CDR1 and CDR2 sequences are MDHEN and SYDVKM. The CDR3 reads CASTPRPSTDTQYF. CDR3 DNA: TGTGCCAGCACCCCCAGGCCTAGCACAGATACGCAGTATTTT.

The chain has TRBV27 and TRBJ1-5, with unresolved D. The V end was cut by 6 bases, the J end by 2 bases, with 14 bases between. This CDR3 spans 15 amino acids. The germline gives CDR1 MNHEY, CDR2 SMNVEV (reference sequence). CDR3 nucleotide sequence: TGTGCCAGCAGCATGGGCGGGGTGGGCAATCAGCCCCAGCATTTT. Amino acids: CASSMGGVGNQPQHF.

This clone has a single count. The chain links TRBV5-4 to TRBJ1-3; tentative D call: TRBD1 (5 bases). V was pared by 0 bases and J by 4 bases, with 11 bases between. The CDR3 sequence is 15 residues long. Germline CDR1 reads SGHNT; CDR2 reads YYREEE (reference sequence). The DNA of the CDR3 is TGTGCCAGCAGCTTGGGGGCAGGGCTAGGAAACACCATATATTTT. Its translation is CASSLGAGLGNTIYF.

This sequence joins TRBV19 and TRBJ1-1, with D possibly matching TRBD1 (5 bases). The CDR3 has 15 residues. Germline V gene sequence: CDR1 LNHDA, CDR2 SQIVND (reference sequence). Trimming shortened V by 7 bases and J by 2 bases, and 17 bases separated the two germline ends. CDR3: CASTRDLSPNTEAFF. Written as DNA, the CDR3 is TGTGCCAGTACCAGGGACCTTTCTCCCAACACTGAAGCTTTCTTT.

CDR3 coding DNA: TGCGCCAGCAGCCCCGACCCTAATAGACAGGGATACCTTGGGGCCCAGCATTTT. This gives the protein CASSPDPNRQGYLGAQHF. The chain carries TRBV4-1 and TRBJ1-5, with TRBD1 matching 7 bases. The CDR3 runs to 18 residues. Germline loops: CDR1 MGHRA, CDR2 YSYEKL. V was clipped by 4 bases and J by 11 bases; unmatched bases: 23.

The rearrangement links TRBV6-5 to TRBJ2-2; D might be TRBD2 (7 bases). V gave up 5 bases and J gave up 6 bases, with 13 bases separating them. There are 14 residues in the CDR3. Germline V gene lookup returns CDR1 MNHEY and CDR2 SVGAGI. The CDR3 loop is CASSPGGLSGELFF. The DNA for the CDR3 is TGTGCCAGCAGTCCCGGGGGGCTCTCCGGGGAGCTGTTTTTT.

The genes are TRBV19 and TRBJ2-5, with D perhaps matching TRBD1 or TRBD2 (6 bases each). V lost 2 bases and J lost 1, with 14 bases in between. Germline assignment: CDR1 LNHDA and CDR2 SQIVND (reference sequence). CDR3 length equals 16 residues. The CDR3 is CASSISLGGSQETQYF. CDR3 in DNA: TGTGCCAGTAGTATATCCTTAGGGGGGAGCCAAGAGACCCAGTACTTC.